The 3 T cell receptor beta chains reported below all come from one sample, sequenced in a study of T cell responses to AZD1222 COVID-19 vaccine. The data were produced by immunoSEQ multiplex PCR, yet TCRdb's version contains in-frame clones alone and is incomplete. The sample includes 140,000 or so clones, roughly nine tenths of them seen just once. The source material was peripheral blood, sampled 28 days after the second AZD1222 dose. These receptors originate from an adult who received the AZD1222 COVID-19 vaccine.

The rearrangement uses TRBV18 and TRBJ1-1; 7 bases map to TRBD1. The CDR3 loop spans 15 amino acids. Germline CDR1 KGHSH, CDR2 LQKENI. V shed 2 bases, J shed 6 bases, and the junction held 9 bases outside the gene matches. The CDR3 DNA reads TGTGCCAGCTCACCAACAGGGGCCTCAGGGTCTGAAGCTTTCTTT. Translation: CASSPTGASGSEAFF.

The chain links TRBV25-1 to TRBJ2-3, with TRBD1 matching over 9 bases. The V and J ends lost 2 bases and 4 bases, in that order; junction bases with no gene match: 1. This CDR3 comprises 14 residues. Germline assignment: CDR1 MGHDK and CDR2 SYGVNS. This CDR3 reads CASSETGGPDTQYF. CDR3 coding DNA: TGTGCCAGCAGTGAAACAGGGGGCCCAGATACGCAGTATTTT.

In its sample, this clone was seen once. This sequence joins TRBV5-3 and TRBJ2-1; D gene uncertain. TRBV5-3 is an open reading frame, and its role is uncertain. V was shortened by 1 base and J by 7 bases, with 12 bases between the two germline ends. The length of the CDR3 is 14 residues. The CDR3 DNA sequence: TGTGCCAGAAGCTTGCAATCAGATGTGAATGAGCAGTTCTTC. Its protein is CARSLQSDVNEQFF.